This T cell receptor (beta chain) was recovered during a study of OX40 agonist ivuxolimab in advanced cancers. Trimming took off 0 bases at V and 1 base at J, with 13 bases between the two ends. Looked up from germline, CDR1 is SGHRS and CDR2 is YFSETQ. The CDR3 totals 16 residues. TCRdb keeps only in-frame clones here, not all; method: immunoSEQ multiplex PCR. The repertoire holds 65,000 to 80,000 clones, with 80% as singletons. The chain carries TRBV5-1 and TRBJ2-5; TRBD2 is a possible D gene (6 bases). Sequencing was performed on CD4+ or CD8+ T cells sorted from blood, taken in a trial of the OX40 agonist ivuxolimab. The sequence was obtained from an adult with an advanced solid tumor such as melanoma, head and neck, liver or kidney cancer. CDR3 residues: CASSLELGGGQETQYF. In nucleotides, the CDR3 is TGCGCCAGCAGCTTGGAGCTCGGGGGTGGCCAAGAGACCCAGTACTTC.